Below are 20 T cell receptor beta chains sequenced from a single sample in a study of cytomegalovirus exposure and HLA in healthy donors. The PCR contained 60 Vbeta and 13 Jbeta primers. Sequencing was performed with immunoSEQ multiplex PCR; in TCRdb, only in-frame clones are kept and a portion is missing. The sample lists 55,000 to 75,000 clones, roughly 80% occurring once. Sequencing was performed on PBMCs. The receptor set was obtained from a girl between 10 and 17 years old in good health and CMV-seropositive.

V usage is TRBV6-6 and J usage is TRBJ1-2; D is unresolved. The CDR3 has 15 residues. Germline V gives CDR1 MNHNY, CDR2 SVGAGI (reference sequence). V was trimmed by 4 bases and J by 2 bases, leaving 14 bases between them. CDR3 bases: TGTGCCAGCAGTTCTCGAGAGAGGAAGAACTATGGCTACACCTTC. Translation: CASSSRERKNYGYTF.

V usage is TRBV28 and J usage is TRBJ1-1; D is perhaps TRBD1 (5 bases). Germline loops: CDR1 MDHEN, CDR2 SYDVKM. This CDR3 spans 14 amino acids. V lost 1 base to trimming and J lost 10 bases, with 16 bases between them. The CDR3 spells CASSLSPGLVVAFF. The CDR3 region has the DNA TGTGCCAGCAGTTTATCGCCAGGGTTGGTAGTAGCTTTCTTT. Variable domain in full (rest from reference TRBV28 and TRBJ1-1): DVKVTQSSRYLVKRTGEKVFLECVQDMDHENMFWYRQDPGLGLRLIYFSYDVKMKEKGDIPEGYSVSREKKERFSLILESASTNQTSMYLCASSLSPGLVVAFFGQGTRLTVV.

V gene TRBV27 combines with J gene TRBJ2-3; D not certain. In germline, CDR1 is MNHEY, CDR2 SMNVEV (reference sequence). V lost 10 bases, J lost 1 base, and 12 bases lay in between. This CDR3 contains 13 residues. The CDR3 DNA reads as TGTGCCACCTTGAGTCAGGGCACAGATACGCAGTATTTT. As protein: CATLSQGTDTQYF.

This rearrangement joins TRBV7-9 to TRBJ1-2; 7 bases map to TRBD1. V lost 11 bases and J lost 8; bases outside the gene matches: 14. Germline-derived CDR1 and CDR2 are SEHNR and FQNEAQ (reference sequence). The CDR3 length is 13 residues. CDR3 bases: TGTGCCGGGGCTCACGCGGGACAGCGCGGCTACACCTTC. Amino acid sequence: CAGAHAGQRGYTF. The full variable domain, in which reference TRBV7-9 and TRBJ1-2 provide the parts outside the CDR3, is DTGVSQNPRHKITKRGQNVTFRCDPISEHNRLYWYRQTLGQGPEFLTYFQNEAQLEKSRLLSDRFSAERPKGSFSTLEIQRTEQGDSAMYLCAGAHAGQRGYTFGSGTRLTVV.

This sequence joins TRBV7-7 and TRBJ2-5; TRBD2 might be the D (6 bases). Germline CDR1 and CDR2: SSHAT and FNYEAQ (reference sequence). V lost 5 bases to trimming and J lost 0 bases, with 13 bases between them. The CDR3 is made up of 15 amino acids. Here the CDR3 reads CASSPARDYQETQYF. In nucleotides, the CDR3 is TGTGCCAGCAGCCCAGCCCGGGACTACCAAGAGACCCAGTACTTC.

The rearrangement joins TRBV6-6 to TRBJ2-7; 7 nucleotides line up with TRBD2. The CDR3 spans 14 residues. Per germline, CDR1 MNHNY and CDR2 SVGAGI (reference sequence). The J segment lost 2 bases and the V segment lost 2 bases, leaving 3 bases of the junction unmatched. CDR3 bases: TGTGCCAGCAGTTACGGGAGGGGAGCCTACGAGCAGTACTTC. It codes for CASSYGRGAYEQYF.

The chain carries TRBV5-1 and TRBJ1-5; maybe TRBD1 (5 bases). The CDR3 sequence is 15 residues long. Germline V CDR1 and CDR2: SGHRS, YFSETQ. V lost 2 bases, J lost 7 bases, and 16 bases lay in between. CDR3 amino acids: CASSLFVGAGQPQHF. CDR3 in DNA: TGCGCCAGCAGCTTATTTGTAGGGGCTGGGCAGCCCCAGCATTTT.

The chain combines TRBV5-1 with TRBJ2-7; 7 bases match TRBD1. Germline assignment: CDR1 SGHRS and CDR2 YFSETQ. The CDR3 has 15 amino acids. V lost 4 bases to trimming and J lost 0 bases; unmatched junction nucleotides: 7. CDR3 DNA sequence: TGCGCCAGCAGCCAAGGAGGACAGGCCTCCTACGAGCAGTACTTC. Protein product: CASSQGGQASYEQYF.

The V and J genes are TRBV5-6 and TRBJ2-1; 9 nucleotides line up with TRBD2. V lost 0 bases and J lost 16; bases outside the gene matches: 5. The germline V gene has CDR1 SGHDT and CDR2 YYEEEE. The CDR3 spans 12 residues. CDR3 in amino acids: CASSLEGGGAFF. CDR3 sequence (DNA): TGTGCCAGCAGCTTGGAGGGCGGGGGGGCATTCTTC.

This clone has a single count. The chain carries TRBV6-5 and TRBJ1-2; D is possibly TRBD1 (5 bases). The CDR3 consists of 12 residues. Trimming pared 4 bases from V and 6 bases from J, leaving 9 bases between. Germline assignment: CDR1 MNHEY and CDR2 SVGAGI. In nucleotides, the CDR3 is TGTGCCAGCAGTTGGAGGGGTGATGGCTACACCTTC. This translates into CASSWRGDGYTF.

V and J are TRBV13 and TRBJ1-1, with 8 bases that match TRBD1. V shed 2 bases, J shed 1 base, and the junction held 6 bases outside the gene matches. There are 16 residues in the CDR3. Germline loops: CDR1 PRHDT, CDR2 FYEKMQ (reference sequence). The CDR3 DNA reads as TGTGCCAGCAGCTTAACAGGGGGGGTGGGGAACACTGAAGCTTTCTTT. Translated, it gives CASSLTGGVGNTEAFF. The whole variable domain, filled in from reference TRBV13 and TRBJ1-1, reads AAGVIQSPRHLIKEKRETATLKCYPIPRHDTVYWYQQGPGQDPQFLISFYEKMQSDKGSIPDRFSAQQFSDYHSELNMSSLELGDSALYFCASSLTGGVGNTEAFFGQGTRLTVV.

The rearrangement joins TRBV6-6 to TRBJ1-6, with 7 bases matching TRBD1. V was clipped by 4 bases and J by 6 bases; unmatched bases: 3. Germline V gene data show CDR1 as MNHNY and CDR2 as SVGAGI (reference sequence). The CDR3 totals 14 residues. The CDR3 here is CASSSRQGNSPLHF. Here the CDR3 DNA reads TGTGCCAGCAGTTCCCGACAGGGTAATTCACCCCTCCACTTT.

This clone occurred a few times. V gene TRBV30 combines with J gene TRBJ1-5; a possible D gene is TRBD1 (5 bases). V lost 2 bases to trimming and J lost 3 bases, with 8 bases between them. CDR1 and CDR2 (germline): GTSNPN, SVGIG (reference sequence). There are 13 residues in the CDR3. Here the CDR3 reads CAWSPDINQPQHF. The DNA of the CDR3 is TGTGCCTGGAGTCCGGACATCAATCAGCCCCAGCATTTT.

The V and J genes are TRBV27 and TRBJ1-6; perhaps TRBD1 as D (5 bases). This CDR3 is built from 11 residues. Germline V CDR1 and CDR2: MNHEY, SMNVEV (reference sequence). Trimming removed 10 bases from V and 13 bases from J, with 14 bases in between. The CDR3 sequence is CATGGNSPLHF. CDR3 DNA sequence: TGTGCCACTGGGGGGAACAGTCCCCTCCACTTT.

The V call is TRBV5-4, the J call TRBJ2-7; TRBD2 matches 8 bases. CDR1 is SGHNT and CDR2 is YYREEE in the germline V gene (reference sequence). CDR3 length: 14 amino acids. Trimming at V came to 1 base and at J to 4 bases, leaving 4 bases not matched to a gene. Here the CDR3 reads CASSLTGGKYEQYF. The CDR3 DNA sequence: TGTGCCAGCAGCTTGACGGGGGGGAAATACGAGCAGTACTTC.

The chain joins TRBV28 to TRBJ1-5, with 10 bases aligning to TRBD1. CDR3 size: 14 residues. CDR1 and CDR2 (germline): MDHEN, SYDVKM. J was trimmed by 4 bases and V by 5 bases; bases with no gene match: 2. CDR3 sequence reads: CASSRTGGNQPQHF. The DNA of the CDR3 is TGTGCCAGCAGTCGGACAGGGGGGAATCAGCCCCAGCATTTT.

The chain joins TRBV2 to TRBJ1-1, with no clear D. Germline V gene sequence: CDR1 SNHLY, CDR2 FYNNEI. This CDR3 comprises 13 residues. V gave up 4 bases and J gave up 0 bases, with 6 bases separating them. DNA of the CDR3: TGTGCCAGCAGTGGACAATTGAACACTGAAGCTTTCTTT. It is translated as CASSGQLNTEAFF.

The chain is built from TRBV7-9 and TRBJ1-5, with TRBD1 as a possible D gene (5 bases). This CDR3 has 15 residues. The V gene's germline CDR1 is SEHNR and CDR2 FQNEAQ (reference sequence). Trimming took 5 bases from V and 1 from J, leaving 12 bases between them. CDR3 sequence: CASSQGLYSNQPQHF. The CDR3 DNA reads TGTGCCAGCAGCCAGGGACTCTACAGCAATCAGCCCCAGCATTTT.

This chain uses TRBV14 with TRBJ2-7; D is perhaps TRBD1 (6 bases). Germline V lookup: CDR1 SGHDN, CDR2 FVKESK. The CDR3 totals 17 residues. V gave up 0 bases and J gave up 0 bases, with 15 bases separating them. DNA for the CDR3: TGTGCCAGCAGCCAAGAAAGGGGGAAGTCGAGCTCCTACGAGCAGTACTTC. Protein: CASSQERGKSSSYEQYF.

V gene TRBV2 combines with J gene TRBJ1-3; D gene uncertain. Deletions cut 6 bases from V and 2 bases from J, with 14 bases between. CDR1 is SNHLY, CDR2 FYNNEI, per germline. CDR3 length: 15 amino acids. CDR3 in DNA: TGTGCCAGCAGCGCCGGATCGGGTCCTGGAAACACCATATATTTT. It codes for CASSAGSGPGNTIYF. The whole variable domain, filled in from reference TRBV2 and TRBJ1-3, reads EPEVTQTPSHQVTQMGQEVILRCVPISNHLYFYWYRQILGQKVEFLVSFYNNEISEKSEIFDDQFSVERPDGSNFTLKIRSTKLEDSAMYFCASSAGSGPGNTIYFGEGSWLTVV.